One sample yielded the 25 T cell receptor beta chains listed below, sequenced in a study of CD8 T cells in ankylosing spondylitis. Study-wide results and limits: Seemingly characteristic of ankylosing spondylitis blood was a TCR beta motif consisting of roughly 8 highly homologous variants.

Their cognate antigens are unknown. TCRdb reanalysed the 5' RACE reads using MiXCR and keeps one entry per CDR3 protein. Seen here are fewer than 500,000 distinct CDR3 sequences, roughly a quarter observed once, and the top ten hold over 0.8%. The sequenced sample was blood, either unsorted or a sorted T cell fraction (not recorded which). The receptors here all came from a male donor with ankylosing spondylitis.

The chain has TRBV24-1 and TRBJ2-2, with 12 bases aligning to TRBD1. This CDR3 is 14 amino acids long. Germline V CDR1 and CDR2: KGHDR, SFDVKD. V shed 7 bases and J 8 bases; nucleotides not matched to a gene: 4. The CDR3 here is CATRGTGGLGELFF. In nucleotides, the CDR3 is TGTGCCACCAGAGGGACAGGGGGCCTAGGGGAGCTGTTTTTT.

The chain uses TRBV24-1 and TRBJ2-3, with D hard to call. This CDR3 has 14 amino acids. Germline V CDR1 and CDR2: KGHDR, SFDVKD. The V end lost 6 bases, the J end lost 3 bases, and 12 bases lay between the germline ends. The CDR3 loop is CATSPRFETDTQYF. CDR3 nucleotide sequence: TGTGCCACCAGTCCTCGATTTGAAACAGATACGCAGTATTTT.

The chain uses TRBV5-1 and TRBJ1-4; the D is unclear. CDR3 length: 13 amino acids. In germline, CDR1 is SGHRS, CDR2 YFSETQ. V shed 0 bases and J shed 9 bases, with 9 bases lying between them. The CDR3 here is CASSLDADQKLFF. CDR3 coding DNA: TGCGCCAGCAGCTTGGATGCAGACCAAAAACTGTTTTTT.

The chain recombines TRBV24-1 with TRBJ1-2, with D perhaps matching TRBD1 (5 bases). The CDR3 is 14 residues long. The germline V gene has CDR1 KGHDR and CDR2 SFDVKD. V dropped 7 bases and J dropped 3 bases, with 14 bases sitting between them. CDR3 amino acids: CATSKDSYDYGYTF. The CDR3 DNA follows: TGTGCCACCAGCAAAGACAGTTACGACTATGGCTACACCTTC.

This clonotype was detected a few times. V and J are TRBV20-1 and TRBJ1-1, with a weak D call TRBD1 (6 bases). The CDR3 runs to 12 residues. Germline CDR1 is DFQATT and CDR2 is SNEGSKA (reference sequence). Trimming cost V 5 bases and J 5 bases, with 12 bases left between them. The chain's CDR3 is CSASRGATEAFF. In DNA, the CDR3 is TGCAGTGCTTCCAGGGGTGCGACTGAAGCTTTCTTT.

The chain links TRBV24-1 to TRBJ2-1; D gene ambiguous. The germline V gene has CDR1 KGHDR and CDR2 SFDVKD. This CDR3 region has 14 residues. Trimming removed 0 bases from V and 7 bases from J, with 9 bases in between. The CDR3 DNA sequence: TGTGCCACCAGTGATTTGTGGCAGGCTAATGAGCAGTTCTTC. This encodes CATSDLWQANEQFF.

This clonotype was observed at least ten times. The V and J genes are TRBV29-1 and TRBJ1-2; D is perhaps TRBD1 (6 bases). This CDR3 has 13 amino acids. CDR1 and CDR2 (germline): SQVTM, ANQGSEA. V gave up 1 base and J gave up 8 bases, with 14 bases separating them. The CDR3 spells CSVEGGTKGGYTF. The CDR3 DNA is TGCAGCGTTGAAGGGGGGACAAAGGGAGGCTACACCTTC.

In this sample, this clonotype turned up a few times. The gene calls are TRBV9 and TRBJ2-2, with a tentative D call TRBD2 (5 bases). CDR3 length: 16 residues. Trimming took 0 bases from V and 6 from J, leaving 15 bases between them. Looked up from germline, CDR1 is SGDLS and CDR2 is YYNGEE. CDR3 residues: CASSVGVGASSGELFF. For the CDR3, the DNA is TGTGCCAGCAGCGTAGGGGTGGGAGCTTCTTCCGGGGAGCTGTTTTTT.

The V and J genes are TRBV12-3 or TRBV12-4 and TRBJ2-2; the D gene is possibly TRBD2 (6 bases). This CDR3 has 14 residues. V lost 4 bases to trimming and J lost 6 bases, with 12 bases between them. CDR3 sequence: CASSWVRRAGELFF. As DNA, the CDR3 is TGTGCCAGCAGTTGGGTTAGGAGGGCCGGGGAGCTGTTTTTT.

This clonotype was seen a handful of times. The gene calls are TRBV10-1 and TRBJ2-3; 9 bases fit TRBD2. This CDR3 spans 14 amino acids. Looked up from germline, CDR1 is WNHNN and CDR2 is SYGVQD (reference sequence). V shed 7 bases and J 6 bases; nucleotides not matched to a gene: 8. The CDR3 protein is CASTPSGNVDTQYF. The CDR3, as DNA: TGCGCCAGCACTCCTAGCGGGAATGTGGATACGCAGTATTTT.

The chain carries TRBV20-1 and TRBJ1-2; tentative D call: TRBD1 (6 bases). This CDR3 contains 12 residues. The germline CDR1 and CDR2 sequences are DFQATT and SNEGSKA (reference sequence). Trimming stripped 3 bases from V and 4 bases from J, with 9 bases between. CDR3 residues: CSASAGAYGYTF. In nucleotides, the CDR3 is TGCAGTGCTAGTGCGGGGGCCTATGGCTACACCTTC.

The CDR3 sequence is CASSRDSTGGELFF. In DNA, the CDR3 is TGTGCCAGCAGTCGGGACTCCACCGGCGGGGAGCTGTTTTTT. The genes are TRBV6-1 and TRBJ2-2; possible D gene TRBD2, 6 bases. There are 14 residues in the CDR3. Trimming left V 5 bases short and J 7 bases short, with 14 bases between. Germline V gene data show CDR1 as MNHNS and CDR2 as SASEGT.

The chain combines TRBV27 with TRBJ1-3; D remains unclear. The CDR3 sequence is 13 residues long. V was shortened by 4 bases and J by 3 bases, with 7 bases between the two germline ends. Germline V lookup: CDR1 MNHEY, CDR2 SMNVEV (reference sequence). The CDR3, as DNA: TGTGCCAGCAGTTCCAACTATGGAAACACCATATATTTT. It translates to CASSSNYGNTIYF.

The J gene is TRBJ2-2, the V gene TRBV25-1; a possible D gene is TRBD1 (6 bases). The germline V gene encodes CDR1 MGHDK and CDR2 SYGVNS. Between the trimmed V and J ends, which lost 2 bases and 5 bases, there was a span of 18 bases. The CDR3 extends over 17 amino acids. CDR3 DNA sequence: TGTGCCAGCAGTGAACTAGGTACAGGGCCTAGGACCGGGGAGCTGTTTTTT. Amino acid sequence: CASSELGTGPRTGELFF.

The chain recombines TRBV25-1 with TRBJ2-2, with 8 bases matching TRBD1. The germline V gene encodes CDR1 MGHDK and CDR2 SYGVNS. This CDR3 spans 16 amino acids. The trim removed 3 bases at V and 2 bases at J, leaving 5 bases unmatched. The CDR3, as DNA: TGTGCCAGCAGTGATTTCAGGGGGCTCAACACCGGGGAGCTGTTTTTT. It is translated as CASSDFRGLNTGELFF.

This clonotype was counted between two and nine times. The J gene is TRBJ2-5, the V gene TRBV12-3 or TRBV12-4, with D possibly TRBD1 on 6 matching bases. Trimming stripped 5 bases from V and 5 bases from J, with 18 bases between. This CDR3 is built from 15 residues. The CDR3 sequence: CASSTLRQALETQYF. DNA of the CDR3: TGTGCCAGCAGTACGTTGAGACAGGCCCTGGAGACCCAGTACTTC.

In this sample, this clonotype turned up a few times. The chain is built from TRBV5-6 and TRBJ2-1; D is undetermined. V dropped 2 bases and J dropped 0 bases, with 12 bases sitting between them. The length of the CDR3 is 16 residues. CDR1 is SGHDT and CDR2 is YYEEEE in the germline V gene. CDR3 nucleotide sequence: TGTGCCAGCAGCTTTGATTCCCGGAGCTCCTACAATGAGCAGTTCTTC. This translates into CASSFDSRSSYNEQFF.

The V call is TRBV25-1, the J call TRBJ2-6; 7 bases match TRBD1. The ends lost 5 bases at V and 4 bases at J; junction bases unmatched: 11. This CDR3 is 17 amino acids long. The germline V gene encodes CDR1 MGHDK and CDR2 SYGVNS. DNA of the CDR3: TGTGCCAGCAGTAACCGGACAGGCCGAGGGGGGGCCAACGTCCTGACTTTC. As protein: CASSNRTGRGGANVLTF.

A word on this clonotype: The conserved final phenylalanine or tryptophan is absent from the CDR3, which likely points to a read error. The chain has TRBV11-2 and TRBJ1-1; TRBD1 matches at 12 bases. CDR1 is SGHAT, CDR2 FQNNGV, per germline. Losses at the gene ends were 4 bases for V and 0 bases for J; bases not matched to a gene: 3. The CDR3 loop spans 16 amino acids. The CDR3 is CASSSGQGAVNTEAFL. Here the CDR3 DNA reads TGTGCCAGCAGCTCGGGACAGGGGGCAGTGAACACTGAAGCTTTCCTT.

V and J are TRBV5-1 and TRBJ2-1; 10 positions agree with TRBD1. CDR1 and CDR2 from the germline V gene are SGHRS and YFSETQ. This CDR3 is 15 amino acids long. The V and J ends lost 4 bases and 8 bases, in that order; junction bases with no gene match: 9. In DNA, the CDR3 is TGCGCCAGCAGCCCCCGGGACAGGGGTACCGATGAGCAGTTCTTC. Its translation is CASSPRDRGTDEQFF.

This clonotype was counted a few times. The chain recombines TRBV5-1 with TRBJ1-2; D unresolved. Per the germline V gene, CDR1 is SGHRS and CDR2 is YFSETQ. The V end was cut by 0 bases, the J end by 3 bases, with 6 bases between. This CDR3 has 13 amino acids. CDR3 nucleotide sequence: TGCGCCAGCAGCTTGGGTTCAGACTATGGCTACACCTTC. Its translation is CASSLGSDYGYTF.

The J gene is TRBJ2-2, the V gene TRBV5-1; possibly TRBD1 for D (5 bases). Germline-derived CDR1 and CDR2 are SGHRS and YFSETQ. V dropped 3 bases and J dropped 7 bases, with 19 bases sitting between them. The CDR3 runs to 16 residues. CDR3 protein: CASSSSKDLRGGELFF. In DNA form, the CDR3 reads TGCGCCAGCAGCTCGTCCAAGGACCTAAGGGGCGGGGAGCTGTTTTTT.

This clonotype was seen only a few times. J is TRBJ2-2 and V is TRBV12-3 or TRBV12-4; 12 bases align to TRBD2. V shed 5 bases, J shed 7 bases, and the junction held 8 bases outside the gene matches. CDR3 length: 16 amino acids. The CDR3 DNA sequence: TGTGCCAGCAGTCCATCTAGCGGGAGGGTCAACGGGGAGCTGTTTTTT. Its translation is CASSPSSGRVNGELFF.

The genes are TRBV20-1 and TRBJ2-3; D is possibly TRBD2 (5 bases). V lost 1 base, J lost 4 bases, and 12 bases lay in between. The CDR3 length is 14 residues. Germline-derived CDR1 and CDR2 are DFQATT and SNEGSKA (reference sequence). CDR3 protein: CSARVRVGADTQYF. CDR3 DNA sequence: TGCAGTGCTAGAGTTCGGGTGGGAGCAGATACGCAGTATTTT.

The J gene is TRBJ1-5, the V gene TRBV29-1, with 10 nucleotides matching TRBD1. V dropped 4 bases and J dropped 5; count of bases not matched to a gene: 2. This CDR3 is built from 13 residues. The germline CDR1 and CDR2 sequences are SQVTM and ANQGSEA. Written as DNA, the CDR3 is TGCAGCGTTGGACAGGGGGCCGATCAGCCCCAGCATTTT. As protein: CSVGQGADQPQHF.